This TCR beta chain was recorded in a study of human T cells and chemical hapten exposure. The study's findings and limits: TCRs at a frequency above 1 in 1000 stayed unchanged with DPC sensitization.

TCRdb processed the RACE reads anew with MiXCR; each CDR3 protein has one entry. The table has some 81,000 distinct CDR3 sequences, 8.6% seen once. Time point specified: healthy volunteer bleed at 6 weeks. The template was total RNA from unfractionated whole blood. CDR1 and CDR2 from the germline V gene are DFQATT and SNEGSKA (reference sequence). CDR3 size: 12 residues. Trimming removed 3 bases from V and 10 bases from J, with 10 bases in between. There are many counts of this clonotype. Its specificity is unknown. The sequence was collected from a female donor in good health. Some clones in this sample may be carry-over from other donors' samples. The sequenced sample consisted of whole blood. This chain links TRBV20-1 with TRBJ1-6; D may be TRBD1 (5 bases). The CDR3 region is CSARGDRSPLHF. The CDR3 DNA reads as TGCAGTGCTAGGGGGGACCGCTCACCCCTCCACTTT.